This T cell receptor beta chain originates from a study of T cell clonotyping in hematopoietic cell transplantation. Sequencing used immunoSEQ multiplex PCR; TCRdb keeps in-frame clones, though not all of them. The sample shows tens of thousands of clones, 95% of them seen only once. CDR3 length equals 14 residues. The V and J ends lost 4 bases and 5 bases respectively, with 12 bases between them. CDR1 SGDLS and CDR2 YYNGEE come from the germline V gene. This clone appeared once. The sequenced sample was peripheral blood mononuclear cells. The rearrangement links TRBV9 to TRBJ1-4; D is uncertain. This TCR came from a young man in good health. Some clones in this sample may be carry-over from other donors' samples. In DNA form, the CDR3 reads TGTGCCAGCAGCCCACCGGCCAACAATGAAAAACTGTTTTTT. As protein: CASSPPANNEKLFF.